Shown below are 22 T cell receptor beta chains from a single sample sequenced in a study of T cell repertoires in cytomegalovirus infection. TCRdb re-called the reads through MiXCR, storing one row per CDR3 protein. This table has approximately 500,000 distinct CDR3 sequences, more than 30% appearing once. Their antigens remain unidentified. The source was cultured PBMCs, collected from culture after CMV antigen stimulation. Every receptor here comes from a human donor in good health (CMV status not recorded). Some clones in this sample may be carry-over from other donors' samples.

In its sample, this clonotype was seen a few times. This chain joins TRBV10-3 and TRBJ2-1; 11 bases agree with TRBD2. CDR3 length equals 16 residues. Germline assignment: CDR1 ENHRY and CDR2 SYGVKD. Trimming took 0 bases from V and 11 from J; bases not matched to a gene: 9. The CDR3 DNA follows: TGTGCCATCAGTGAGTCCACTCCCGGGACTAGCGGTAAGCAGTTCTTC. It specifies CAISESTPGTSGKQFF.

The chain is built from TRBV5-6 and TRBJ1-2; TRBD1 matches 7 bases. CDR3 length: 14 residues. CDR1 is SGHDT, CDR2 YYEEEE, per germline. V lost 4 bases, J lost 7 bases, and 10 bases stayed unmatched. The CDR3 DNA reads as TGTGCCAGCAGCCTGCCCAAGGGGGCGAGTGGCTACACCTTC. Its translation: CASSLPKGASGYTF. Looking up the rest from reference TRBV5-6 and TRBJ1-2 gives the full variable domain: DAGVTQSPTHLIKTRGQQVTLRCSPKSGHDTVSWYQQALGQGPQFIFQYYEEEERQRGNFPDRFSGHQFPNYSSELNVNALLLGDSALYLCASSLPKGASGYTFGSGTRLTVV.

This chain uses TRBV7-2 with TRBJ2-1; no firm D call. The V and J ends lost 1 base and 2 bases respectively, with 9 bases between them. This CDR3 spans 15 amino acids. In germline, CDR1 is SGHTA, CDR2 FQGNSA. The CDR3 nucleotides are TGTGCCAGCAGCTTAGTGCACTCCCCCTACAATGAGCAGTTCTTC. Protein: CASSLVHSPYNEQFF.

This clonotype was seen ten or more times. This chain uses TRBV6-6 with TRBJ1-1, with D unresolved. Germline V lookup: CDR1 MNHNY, CDR2 SVGAGI (reference sequence). The CDR3 runs to 15 residues. Trimming took off 4 bases at V and 2 bases at J, with 14 bases between the two ends. CDR3 residues: CASSSPGGHNTEAFF. In nucleotides, the CDR3 is TGTGCCAGCAGTTCCCCCGGAGGGCATAACACTGAAGCTTTCTTT.

This clonotype has just a few counts. The chain is built from TRBV7-2 and TRBJ1-4; TRBD1 is a possible D gene (5 bases). CDR1 and CDR2 (germline): SGHTA, FQGNSA. The V end lost 1 base, the J end lost 8 bases, and 14 bases lay between the germline ends. This CDR3 region has 15 residues. DNA for the CDR3: TGTGCCAGCAGCTTAGGAAGCGAAAGGGGAGAAAAACTGTTTTTT. This sequence encodes CASSLGSERGEKLFF.

The chain recombines TRBV6-5 with TRBJ1-5; unclear D gene. Germline CDR1 and CDR2: MNHEY and SVGAGI. V was shortened by 2 bases and J by 2 bases, with 7 bases between the two germline ends. CDR3 length: 14 residues. Written as DNA, the CDR3 is TGTGCCAGCAGTTACGCTGCCGGCAATCAGCCCCAGCATTTT. Its protein is CASSYAAGNQPQHF.

This chain uses TRBV6-6 with TRBJ2-3; no clear D gene. The CDR3 has 14 residues. In germline, CDR1 is MNHNY, CDR2 SVGAGI (reference sequence). CDR3 region: CATRGTSSTDTQYF. In nucleotides, the CDR3 is TGTGCTACAAGAGGAACCTCAAGCACAGATACGCAGTATTTT.

This clonotype has more than one count but fewer than ten. The V gene is TRBV18, the J gene TRBJ1-3; TRBD1 aligns across 9 bases. Trimming at V came to 5 bases and at J to 2 bases, leaving 4 bases not matched to a gene. There are 15 residues in the CDR3. Germline-derived CDR1 and CDR2 are KGHSH and LQKENI. CDR3: CASSAGTGTGNTIYF. CDR3 sequence (DNA): TGTGCCAGCTCAGCAGGGACAGGGACTGGAAACACCATATATTTT.

The chain joins TRBV6-5 to TRBJ1-5; tentatively, D is TRBD1 (6 bases). The length of the CDR3 is 15 residues. V lost 5 bases and J 5 bases, leaving 16 bases between the germline ends. Germline V gives CDR1 MNHEY, CDR2 SVGAGI. The CDR3 reads CASSELGGADQPQHF. The CDR3 DNA reads as TGTGCCAGCAGTGAATTGGGGGGCGCGGATCAGCCCCAGCATTTT.

This clonotype was detected ten times or more. This sequence joins TRBV7-2 and TRBJ2-4, with D possibly being TRBD1 or TRBD2 (5 bases each). Trimming left V 1 base short and J 6 bases short, with 7 bases between. CDR1 and CDR2 from the germline V gene are SGHTA and FQGNSA. This CDR3 region has 13 residues. In nucleotides, the CDR3 is TGTGCCAGCAGCTTAGACGGGACAAACATTCAGTACTTC. Translating it yields CASSLDGTNIQYF.

This chain joins TRBV6-6 and TRBJ1-4; D is ambiguous. Between the trimmed V and J ends, which lost 9 bases and 7 bases, there was a span of 18 bases. The CDR3 runs 14 residues. Germline V gene sequence: CDR1 MNHNY, CDR2 SVGAGI (reference sequence). This CDR3 reads CARMSGGHIEKLFF. CDR3 nucleotides: TGTGCCAGAATGTCCGGCGGGCACATTGAAAAACTGTTTTTT.

This clonotype was observed a handful of times. V is TRBV28 and J is TRBJ1-2; TRBD1 aligns across 8 bases. The CDR3 covers 17 residues. Germline-derived CDR1 and CDR2 are MDHEN and SYDVKM. V shed 5 bases, J shed 0 bases, and the junction held 11 bases outside the gene matches. The CDR3 coding sequence is TGTGCCAGCAGTACTAACCGGGACAGGCTAACTAACTATGGCTACACCTTC. As protein: CASSTNRDRLTNYGYTF.

The chain carries TRBV28 and TRBJ1-1; D unclear. CDR3 length: 13 amino acids. V was trimmed by 6 bases and J by 5 bases, leaving 13 bases between them. CDR1 and CDR2 from the germline V gene are MDHEN and SYDVKM. The CDR3 bases are TGTGCCAGCAGCCTTCGCGGTCATACTGAAGCTTTCTTT. It specifies CASSLRGHTEAFF.

This chain uses TRBV6-5 with TRBJ1-2; 8 bases match TRBD1. V trimming: 5 bases; J trimming: 3 bases; junction bases outside the gene matches: 5. Germline lookup yields CDR1 MNHEY and CDR2 SVGAGI. This CDR3 spans 14 amino acids. DNA for the CDR3: TGTGCCAGCAGTAAAATACAGGGGGACTATGGCTACACCTTC. Amino acid sequence: CASSKIQGDYGYTF.

CDR3 DNA: TGTGCCAGCAGCTTGTTAGCGGGAAGGTCTGGAGATACGCAGTATTTT. Its protein product is CASSLLAGRSGDTQYF. This rearrangement joins TRBV7-2 to TRBJ2-3, with 8 bases that match TRBD2. The germline gives CDR1 SGHTA, CDR2 FQGNSA. There are 16 residues in the CDR3. The J segment lost 5 bases and the V segment lost 3 bases, leaving 10 bases of the junction unmatched.

The chain uses TRBV23-1 and TRBJ2-7; D is unresolved. TRBV23-1 is known as an ORF, though its function is uncertain. The CDR3 has 16 residues. V shed 0 bases and J shed 6 bases, with 18 bases lying between them. The CDR3 DNA sequence: TGCGCCAGCAGTCAATCGCGAGAAGATCCTCCTTTCGAGCAGTACGTC. Its translation is CASSQSREDPPFEQYV.

This chain joins TRBV6-6 and TRBJ1-2; 7 bases are a match to TRBD1. Germline V gene lookup returns CDR1 MNHNY and CDR2 SVGAGI (reference sequence). V shed 2 bases and J 2 bases; nucleotides not matched to a gene: 5. This CDR3 region has 15 residues. The CDR3 sequence is CASSYPGQPNYGYTF. CDR3 coding DNA: TGTGCCAGCAGTTACCCGGGACAGCCCAACTATGGCTACACCTTC.

This chain connects TRBV4-2 to TRBJ2-5, with D possibly being TRBD2 (8 bases). This CDR3 contains 18 residues. Trimming pared 1 base from V and 4 bases from J, leaving 22 bases between. Per germline, CDR1 LGHNA and CDR2 YNFKEQ. The chain's CDR3 is CASSQAPAGEGAGETQYF. The CDR3 DNA is TGTGCCAGCAGCCAAGCCCCAGCGGGAGAGGGGGCTGGAGAGACCCAGTACTTC.

The genes are TRBV27 and TRBJ2-7, with D maybe TRBD1 (6 bases). The length of the CDR3 is 15 residues. Trimming removed 6 bases from V and 2 bases from J, with 17 bases in between. Germline values: CDR1 MNHEY, CDR2 SMNVEV (reference sequence). The CDR3 coding sequence is TGTGCCAGCAGGTTGAGGGTAGGGGGAGCCTACGAGCAGTACTTC. Amino acids: CASRLRVGGAYEQYF.

This clonotype showed up just a few times. The chain joins TRBV4-1 to TRBJ1-5, with D tentatively TRBD1 (5 bases). This CDR3 is built from 16 residues. Per the germline V gene, CDR1 is MGHRA and CDR2 is YSYEKL. V was shortened by 3 bases and J by 4 bases, with 16 bases between the two germline ends. DNA of the CDR3: TGCGCCAGCAGCCACCTCGGTGGGGGGGAAAATCAGCCCCAGCATTTT. The encoded protein is CASSHLGGGENQPQHF.

V usage is TRBV11-1 and J usage is TRBJ2-7; 10 bases are a match to TRBD2. Losses at the gene ends were 5 bases for V and 1 base for J; bases not matched to a gene: 8. This CDR3 contains 16 residues. Germline values: CDR1 SGHAT, CDR2 FQDESV (reference sequence). The DNA of the CDR3 is TGTGCCAGCAGCCTGAGAGCTAGCGGGGGTTCCTACGAGCAGTACTTC. As protein: CASSLRASGGSYEQYF.

The V and J genes are TRBV28 and TRBJ2-7, with D perhaps TRBD2 (6 bases). The CDR3 has 14 residues. From germline, CDR1 is MDHEN and CDR2 SYDVKM. With 2 bases removed from V and 3 bases from J, the gap between germline ends came to 11 bases. The CDR3 loop reads CASSLAGTHYEQYF. The CDR3 bases are TGTGCCAGCAGTTTAGCAGGGACTCACTACGAGCAGTACTTC.